What follows are 28 T cell receptor beta chains derived from one specimen sequenced in a study of vaccination and CD4 T cells after COVID-19. Cultured CD4+ T-cell DNA underwent Oncomine TCR Beta short-read sequencing. TCRdb re-called the PCR reads through MiXCR, storing one row per CDR3 protein. The profile covers approximately 1,900 distinct CDR3 sequences, with roughly two thirds appearing a single time and 52% taken by the ten largest. These receptors have no identified antigens. Sample treatment: roughly 11-day PBMC culture with coronavirus spike peptide pools or control peptides (ViraFEST assay). This specimen was CD4+ T cells from blood, cultured in vitro, taken after SARS-CoV-2 vaccination. The receptor set was obtained from a human donor who had recovered from COVID-19.

The rearrangement links TRBV20-1 to TRBJ2-5; 8 bases align to TRBD1. J was trimmed by 5 bases and V by 3 bases; bases with no gene match: 8. The CDR3 contains 14 residues. Germline V gives CDR1 DFQATT, CDR2 SNEGSKA (reference sequence). The CDR3 reads CSARVTGVRETQYF. In DNA, the CDR3 is TGCAGTGCTAGGGTGACAGGGGTGCGGGAGACCCAGTACTTC.

DNA of the CDR3: TGTGCCAGCAGTGAAGGGGTTTATAGCAATCAGCCCCAGCATTTT. This encodes CASSEGVYSNQPQHF. The V and J genes are TRBV2 and TRBJ1-5; D is unresolved. CDR1 and CDR2 (germline): SNHLY, FYNNEI. This CDR3 region has 15 residues. Trimming left V 1 base short and J 0 bases short, with 7 bases between. Full variable domain (missing parts from reference TRBV2 and TRBJ1-5): EPEVTQTPSHQVTQMGQEVILRCVPISNHLYFYWYRQILGQKVEFLVSFYNNEISEKSEIFDDQFSVERPDGSNFTLKIRSTKLEDSAMYFCASSEGVYSNQPQHFGDGTRLSIL.

V is TRBV12-3 or TRBV12-4 and J is TRBJ1-2, with D tentatively TRBD1 (5 bases). CDR3 length: 14 amino acids. Between the trimmed V and J ends, which lost 6 bases and 4 bases, there was a span of 15 bases. CDR3 protein: CASSLGGTAYGYTF. DNA for the CDR3: TGTGCCAGCAGCTTGGGCGGGACGGCCTATGGCTACACCTTC.

This sequence joins TRBV6-2 or TRBV6-3 and TRBJ2-5, with a tentative D call TRBD2 (6 bases). The length of the CDR3 is 13 residues. Trimming took off 8 bases at V and 2 bases at J, with 12 bases between the two ends. Germline-derived CDR1 and CDR2 are MNHEY and SVGEGT. The CDR3 DNA sequence: TGTGCCAGCCGAAATGCGGGGCAAGAGACCCAGTACTTC. Translating gives CASRNAGQETQYF.

This sequence joins TRBV19 and TRBJ1-6; maybe TRBD1 (6 bases). V was pared by 1 base and J by 7 bases, with 8 bases between. The CDR3 has 14 residues. The germline gives CDR1 LNHDA, CDR2 SQIVND (reference sequence). CDR3 in DNA: TGTGCCAGTAGTATAGGGCAGGGGAATTCACCCCTCCACTTT. Protein: CASSIGQGNSPLHF.

The chain uses TRBV20-1 and TRBJ2-6; perhaps TRBD2 as D (5 bases). The CDR3 covers 16 residues. Germline values: CDR1 DFQATT, CDR2 SNEGSKA (reference sequence). Between the trimmed V and J ends, which lost 4 bases and 0 bases, there was a span of 13 bases. In DNA form, the CDR3 reads TGCAGTGCTATTCGGGGTAGTACCTCTGGGGCCAACGTCCTGACTTTC. Amino acids: CSAIRGSTSGANVLTF.

V and J are TRBV7-9 and TRBJ2-5; weak D call: TRBD2 (6 bases). V gave up 2 bases and J gave up 5 bases, with 12 bases separating them. CDR3 size: 14 residues. Germline loops: CDR1 SEHNR, CDR2 FQNEAQ (reference sequence). The DNA of the CDR3 is TGTGCCAGCAGCTTAAGTAGACTAGATGAGACCCAGTACTTC. The encoded protein is CASSLSRLDETQYF.

This clonotype was found once. The V and J genes are TRBV20-1 and TRBJ1-2, with D uncertain. V was clipped by 0 bases and J by 0 bases, with 11 bases between them. Germline CDR1 and CDR2: DFQATT and SNEGSKA (reference sequence). The CDR3 is 15 residues long. The CDR3 coding sequence is TGCAGTGCTAGAGATCGGATGGGTTCTAACTATGGCTACACCTTC. This codes for CSARDRMGSNYGYTF.

By its share, this clonotype is large (0.1 to 1%). The rearrangement links TRBV20-1 to TRBJ1-2; 9 bases match TRBD1. The CDR3 is made up of 15 amino acids. V gave up 1 base and J gave up 2 bases; unmatched junction bases: 5. The germline V gene has CDR1 DFQATT and CDR2 SNEGSKA (reference sequence). The DNA for the CDR3 is TGCAGTGCTAGAGCTCCCGGGACAGGGAACTATGGCTACACCTTC. This encodes CSARAPGTGNYGYTF.

The V gene is TRBV27, the J gene TRBJ2-2; D uncertain. The germline CDR1 and CDR2 sequences are MNHEY and SMNVEV (reference sequence). Trimming pared 3 bases from V and 2 bases from J, leaving 4 bases between. The CDR3 runs to 13 residues. The CDR3 nucleotides read TGTGCCAGCAGTTTTATCAACACCGGGGAGCTGTTTTTT. Encoded protein: CASSFINTGELFF.

The V gene is TRBV2, the J gene TRBJ1-1; no definite D call. V was clipped by 8 bases and J by 0 bases, with 7 bases between them. CDR3 length: 12 residues. Germline V lookup: CDR1 SNHLY, CDR2 FYNNEI. In DNA, the CDR3 is TGTGCCAGCTCCGTTCTGAACACTGAAGCTTTCTTT. Its translation is CASSVLNTEAFF.

V is TRBV7-8 and J is TRBJ2-5; 7 bases are shared with TRBD2. This CDR3 has 14 amino acids. Germline trimming cut 0 bases from V and 5 bases from J; bases unmatched to any gene: 3. CDR1 is SGHVS and CDR2 is FQNEAQ in the germline V gene. The CDR3 DNA reads TGTGCCAGCAGCTTAGCGGGGGGGTTGGAGACCCAGTACTTC. Translated: CASSLAGGLETQYF.

This clonotype was found once. This may come from a read error, since a much larger clone is one base off. J is TRBJ1-2 and V is TRBV6-5; tentative D call: TRBD1 (5 bases). Trimming removed 2 bases at V and 7 bases at J, with 20 bases between. The germline V gene encodes CDR1 MNHEY and CDR2 SVGAGI. The CDR3 runs 16 residues. The CDR3 nucleotides are TGTGCCAGCAGTTACAGGACGGGGGAGGCTATCCTTGGCTACACCTTC. The encoded protein is CASSYRTGEAILGYTF.

The J gene is TRBJ1-1, the V gene TRBV20-1; D ambiguous. With 6 bases removed from V and 1 base from J, the gap between germline ends came to 9 bases. Germline lookup yields CDR1 DFQATT and CDR2 SNEGSKA (reference sequence). CDR3 length: 12 residues. This CDR3 is CSADDPNTEAFF. The CDR3 region has the DNA TGCAGTGCCGACGATCCGAACACTGAAGCTTTCTTT.

This rearrangement joins TRBV7-9 to TRBJ1-1, with D unclear. CDR1 and CDR2 (germline): SEHNR, FQNEAQ (reference sequence). The CDR3 extends over 18 amino acids. V lost 1 base, J lost 1 base, and 19 bases lay in between. The CDR3 loop reads CASSLEFAALGGNTEAFF. CDR3 nucleotides: TGTGCCAGCAGCTTAGAGTTTGCGGCTCTCGGAGGGAACACTGAAGCTTTCTTT.

The rearrangement joins TRBV27 to TRBJ1-5, with a weak D call TRBD1 (6 bases). Between the trimmed V and J ends, which lost 5 bases and 4 bases, there was a span of 15 bases. The CDR3 is 15 residues long. Germline V gene sequence: CDR1 MNHEY, CDR2 SMNVEV (reference sequence). The CDR3 is CASSVQGVGNQPQHF. The DNA of the CDR3 is TGTGCCAGCAGTGTACAGGGTGTTGGTAATCAGCCCCAGCATTTT.

CDR3 sequence reads: CASRYTDSTGELFF. DNA of the CDR3: TGTGCCAGCAGGTACACGGATTCCACCGGGGAGCTGTTTTTT. V and J are TRBV6-5 and TRBJ2-2; no firm D call. The V end lost 6 bases, the J end lost 4 bases, and 12 bases lay between the germline ends. The germline gives CDR1 MNHEY, CDR2 SVGAGI. This CDR3 has 14 residues.

On this clonotype itself: Because it lacks the conserved phenylalanine or tryptophan at the end, this CDR3 is likely a read error. The chain is built from TRBV24-1 and TRBJ2-7; 7 positions match TRBD1. The V segment lost 7 bases and the J segment 0 bases; nucleotides outside the gene matches: 8. CDR1 and CDR2 from the germline V gene are KGHDR and SFDVKD. This CDR3 has 15 residues. The CDR3 sequence: CATSPTGLGSYEQYL. CDR3 nucleotide sequence: TGTGCCACCAGCCCGACAGGGTTGGGCTCCTACGAGCAGTACCTC.

The V call is TRBV19, the J call TRBJ1-5; no definite D call. The CDR3 extends over 14 amino acids. Trimming pared 7 bases from V and 2 bases from J, leaving 12 bases between. Germline-derived CDR1 and CDR2 are LNHDA and SQIVND (reference sequence). The CDR3 bases are TGTGCCAGTACCTACCCCGCAGGCAATCAGCCCCAGCATTTT. It encodes CASTYPAGNQPQHF.

The chain links TRBV7-9 to TRBJ2-3; perhaps TRBD2 as D (6 bases). The germline gives CDR1 SEHNR, CDR2 FQNEAQ (reference sequence). Trimming shortened V by 4 bases and J by 4 bases, and 9 bases separated the two germline ends. The CDR3 contains 13 residues. The CDR3 protein is CASSWGVPDTQYF. CDR3 in DNA: TGTGCCAGCAGCTGGGGGGTCCCAGATACGCAGTATTTT.

The CDR3 reads CSVEGLDGYTF. The CDR3 DNA sequence: TGCAGCGTTGAGGGTCTCGATGGCTACACCTTC. V usage is TRBV29-1 and J usage is TRBJ1-2; D remains unclear. CDR1 and CDR2 (germline): SQVTM, ANQGSEA. Trimming stripped 3 bases from V and 6 bases from J, with 8 bases between. CDR3 length equals 11 residues.

This clonotype was counted only a few times. This sequence joins TRBV20-1 and TRBJ1-1; D not certain. Trimming shortened V by 1 base and J by 1 base, and 10 bases separated the two germline ends. CDR1 and CDR2 (germline): DFQATT, SNEGSKA (reference sequence). The CDR3 length is 14 residues. The CDR3 DNA reads TGCAGTGCTAGAGTAGGAGAGAGGAACACTGAAGCTTTCTTT. It codes for CSARVGERNTEAFF.

Written as DNA, the CDR3 is TGTGCCAGCAGTACGTCCCGGGACAGGGGGCTTCAGCCCCAGCATTTT. Translation gives CASSTSRDRGLQPQHF. The rearrangement links TRBV6-1 to TRBJ1-5, with 12 bases that match TRBD1. The ends lost 5 bases at V and 6 bases at J; junction bases unmatched: 8. CDR1 is MNHNS, CDR2 SASEGT, per germline. The length of the CDR3 is 16 residues.

The V call is TRBV4-2, the J call TRBJ1-5; D remains unclear. This CDR3 region has 18 residues. Germline V CDR1 and CDR2: LGHNA, YNFKEQ. The V end was cut by 1 base, the J end by 0 bases, with 16 bases between. The CDR3 nucleotides are TGTGCCAGCAGCCAAGCCTCTCTCTGGGGAATTAGCAATCAGCCCCAGCATTTT. It specifies CASSQASLWGISNQPQHF.

The chain is built from TRBV27 and TRBJ2-7, with 7 bases lining up with TRBD2. This CDR3 comprises 16 residues. Looked up from germline, CDR1 is MNHEY and CDR2 is SMNVEV (reference sequence). V trimming: 4 bases; J trimming: 2 bases; junction bases outside the gene matches: 11. The CDR3 DNA follows: TGTGCCAGCAGTTCAGGTGGGACTATACCCGCCTACGAGCAGTACTTC. Protein sequence: CASSSGGTIPAYEQYF.

This clonotype was seen only a few times. The chain carries TRBV27 and TRBJ1-2; perhaps TRBD1 as D (5 bases). V lost 3 bases and J 7 bases, leaving 9 bases between the germline ends. Germline V CDR1 and CDR2: MNHEY, SMNVEV (reference sequence). CDR3 length equals 12 residues. CDR3 protein: CASSLAGTGYTF. The CDR3 nucleotides read TGTGCCAGCAGTTTGGCAGGGACTGGCTACACCTTC.

This sequence joins TRBV27 and TRBJ1-2; D is perhaps TRBD1 (5 bases). Between the trimmed V and J ends, which lost 0 bases and 5 bases, there was a span of 13 bases. The CDR3 length is 15 residues. CDR1 and CDR2 (germline): MNHEY, SMNVEV (reference sequence). CDR3 in amino acids: CASSLSTGASYGYTF. The CDR3, as DNA: TGTGCCAGCAGTTTATCTACCGGGGCTTCGTATGGCTACACCTTC.

V and J are TRBV19 and TRBJ1-5, with D possibly TRBD1 on 5 matching bases. The germline V gene encodes CDR1 LNHDA and CDR2 SQIVND (reference sequence). Trimming removed 7 bases from V and 0 bases from J, with 16 bases in between. This CDR3 has 16 amino acids. CDR3 sequence (DNA): TGTGCCAGTACCCATGGGTGGCAGGGTAGCAATCAGCCCCAGCATTTT. It is translated as CASTHGWQGSNQPQHF. Full variable domain (remainder filled in from reference TRBV19 and TRBJ1-5): DGGITQSPKYLFRKEGQNVTLSCEQNLNHDAMYWYRQDPGQGLRLIYYSQIVNDFQKGDIAEGYSVSREKKESFPLTVTSAQKNPTAFYLCASTHGWQGSNQPQHFGDGTRLSIL.